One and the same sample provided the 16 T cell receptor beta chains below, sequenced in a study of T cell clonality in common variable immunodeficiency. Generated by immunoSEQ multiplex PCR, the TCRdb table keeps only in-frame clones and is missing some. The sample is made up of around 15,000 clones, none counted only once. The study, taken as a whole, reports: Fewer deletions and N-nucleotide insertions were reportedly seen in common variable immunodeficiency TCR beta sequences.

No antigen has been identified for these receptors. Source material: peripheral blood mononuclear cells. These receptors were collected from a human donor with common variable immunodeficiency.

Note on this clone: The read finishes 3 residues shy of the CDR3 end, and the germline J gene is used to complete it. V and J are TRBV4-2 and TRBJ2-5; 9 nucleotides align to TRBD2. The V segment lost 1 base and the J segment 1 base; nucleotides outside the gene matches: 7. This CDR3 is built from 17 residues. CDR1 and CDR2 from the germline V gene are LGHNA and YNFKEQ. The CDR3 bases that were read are TGTGCCAGCAGCCAAGCCCAACGTAGCGGGGGCCAAGAGACC. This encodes CASSQAQRSGGQET. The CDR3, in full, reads CASSQAQRSGGQETQYF.

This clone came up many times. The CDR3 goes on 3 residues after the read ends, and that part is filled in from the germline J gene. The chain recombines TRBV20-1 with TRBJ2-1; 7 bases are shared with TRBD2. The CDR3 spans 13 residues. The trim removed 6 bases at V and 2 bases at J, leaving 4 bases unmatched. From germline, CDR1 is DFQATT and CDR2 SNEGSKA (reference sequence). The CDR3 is CSAAGVAYNEQFF. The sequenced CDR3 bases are TGCAGTGCCGCGGGGGTCGCCTACAATGAG.

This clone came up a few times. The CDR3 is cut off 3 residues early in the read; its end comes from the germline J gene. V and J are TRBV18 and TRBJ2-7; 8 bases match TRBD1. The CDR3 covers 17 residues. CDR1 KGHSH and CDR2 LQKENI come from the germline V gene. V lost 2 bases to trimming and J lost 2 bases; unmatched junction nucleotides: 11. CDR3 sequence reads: CASSPTGPGTGTYEQYF. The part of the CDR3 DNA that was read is TGTGCCAGCTCACCAACAGGGCCCGGGACAGGAACCTACGAG.

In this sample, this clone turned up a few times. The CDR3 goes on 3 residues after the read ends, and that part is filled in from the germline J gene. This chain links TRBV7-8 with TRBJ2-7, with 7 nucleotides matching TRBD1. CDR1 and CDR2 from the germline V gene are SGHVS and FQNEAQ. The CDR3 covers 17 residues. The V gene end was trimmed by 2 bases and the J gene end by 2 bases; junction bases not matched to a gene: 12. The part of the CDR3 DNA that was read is TGTGCCAGCAGCTTAAACAACCGGGACAGCCAACCCTACGAG. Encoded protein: CASSLNNRDSQPYE. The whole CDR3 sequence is CASSLNNRDSQPYEQYF.

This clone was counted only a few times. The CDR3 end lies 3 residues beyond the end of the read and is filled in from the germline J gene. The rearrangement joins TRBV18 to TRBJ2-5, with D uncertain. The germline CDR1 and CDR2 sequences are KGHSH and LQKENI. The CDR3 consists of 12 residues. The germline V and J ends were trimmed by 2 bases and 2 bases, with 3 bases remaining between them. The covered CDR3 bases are TGTGCCAGCTCACCAGTACAAGAGACC. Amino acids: CASSPVQET. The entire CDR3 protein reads CASSPVQETQYF.

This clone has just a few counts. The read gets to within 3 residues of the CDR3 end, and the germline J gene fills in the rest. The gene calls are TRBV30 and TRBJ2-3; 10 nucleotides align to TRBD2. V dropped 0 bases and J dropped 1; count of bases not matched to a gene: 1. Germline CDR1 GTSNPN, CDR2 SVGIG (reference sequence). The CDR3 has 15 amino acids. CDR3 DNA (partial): TGTGCCTGGAGTGTAGGGACTAGCGGCACAGATACG. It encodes CAWSVGTSGTDT. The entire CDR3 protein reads CAWSVGTSGTDTQYF.

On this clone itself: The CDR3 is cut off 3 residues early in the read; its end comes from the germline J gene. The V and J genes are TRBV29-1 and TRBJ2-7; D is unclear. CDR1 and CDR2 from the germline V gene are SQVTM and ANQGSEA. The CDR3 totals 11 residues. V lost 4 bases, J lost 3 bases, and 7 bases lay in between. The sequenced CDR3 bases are TGCAGCGTTGCCGGTATCTACGAG. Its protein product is CSVAGIYE. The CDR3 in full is CSVAGIYEQYF.

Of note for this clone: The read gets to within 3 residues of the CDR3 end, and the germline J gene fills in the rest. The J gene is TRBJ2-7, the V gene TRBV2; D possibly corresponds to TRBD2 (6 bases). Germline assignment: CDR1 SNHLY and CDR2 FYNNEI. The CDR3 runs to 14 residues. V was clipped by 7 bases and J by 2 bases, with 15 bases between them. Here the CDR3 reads CASKEGRGTYEQYF. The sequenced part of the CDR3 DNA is TGTGCCAGCAAAGAGGGGCGGGGTACCTACGAG.

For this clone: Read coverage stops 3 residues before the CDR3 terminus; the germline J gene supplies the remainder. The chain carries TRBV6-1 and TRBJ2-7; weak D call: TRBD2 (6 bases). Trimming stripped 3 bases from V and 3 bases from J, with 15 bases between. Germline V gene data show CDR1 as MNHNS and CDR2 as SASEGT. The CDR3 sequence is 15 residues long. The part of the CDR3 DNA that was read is TGTGCCAGCAGTGATGGGGGGACCGGCAACTACGAG. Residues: CASSDGGTGNYE. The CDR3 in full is CASSDGGTGNYEQYF.

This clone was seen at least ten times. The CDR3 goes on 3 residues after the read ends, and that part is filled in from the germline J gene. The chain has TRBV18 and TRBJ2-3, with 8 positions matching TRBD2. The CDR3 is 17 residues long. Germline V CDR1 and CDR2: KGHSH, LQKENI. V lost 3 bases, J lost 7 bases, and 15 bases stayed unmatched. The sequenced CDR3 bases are TGTGCCAGCTCACCTGTTCCCCAGCGGGGGCCGCGCCATACG. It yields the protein CASSPVPQRGPRHT. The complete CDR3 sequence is CASSPVPQRGPRHTQYF.

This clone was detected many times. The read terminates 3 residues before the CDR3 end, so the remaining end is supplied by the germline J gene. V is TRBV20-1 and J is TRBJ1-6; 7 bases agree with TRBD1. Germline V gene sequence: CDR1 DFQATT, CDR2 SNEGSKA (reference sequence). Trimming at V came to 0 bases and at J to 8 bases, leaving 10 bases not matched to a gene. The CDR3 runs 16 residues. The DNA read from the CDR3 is TGCAGTGCTAGAGATCAAGGAAGGGGGCGCGATTCACCC. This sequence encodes CSARDQGRGRDSP. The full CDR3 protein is CSARDQGRGRDSPLHF.

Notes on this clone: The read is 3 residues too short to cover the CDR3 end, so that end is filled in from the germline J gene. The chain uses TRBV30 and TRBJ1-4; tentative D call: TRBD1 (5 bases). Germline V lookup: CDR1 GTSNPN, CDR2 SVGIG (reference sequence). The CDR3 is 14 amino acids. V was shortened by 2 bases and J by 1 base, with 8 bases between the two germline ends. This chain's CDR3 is CAWSQGGTNEKLFF. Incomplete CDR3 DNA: TGTGCCTGGAGTCAGGGTGGAACTAATGAAAAA.

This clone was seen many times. Partial CDR3 DNA: TGTGCCAGCAGTGAAACAGGGGTTGATGGC. This codes for CASSETGVDG. The whole CDR3 reads CASSETGVDGYTF. V and J are TRBV2 and TRBJ1-2; 7 nucleotides line up with TRBD1. The DNA ends 3 residues before the CDR3 does, and the rest of the CDR3 is filled in from the germline J gene. This CDR3 has 13 residues. V was pared by 2 bases and J by 6 bases, with 3 bases of the junction left unmatched. CDR1 is SNHLY, CDR2 FYNNEI, per germline.

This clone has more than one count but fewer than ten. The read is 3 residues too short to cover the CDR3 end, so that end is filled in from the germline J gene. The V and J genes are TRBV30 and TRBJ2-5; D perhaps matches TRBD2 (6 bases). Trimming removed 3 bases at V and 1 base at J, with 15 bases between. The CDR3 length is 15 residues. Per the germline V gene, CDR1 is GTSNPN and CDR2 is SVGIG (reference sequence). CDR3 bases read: TGTGCCTGGAGGGGGGGTCCTTCGACCCAAGAGACC. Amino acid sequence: CAWRGGPSTQET. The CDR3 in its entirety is CAWRGGPSTQETQYF.

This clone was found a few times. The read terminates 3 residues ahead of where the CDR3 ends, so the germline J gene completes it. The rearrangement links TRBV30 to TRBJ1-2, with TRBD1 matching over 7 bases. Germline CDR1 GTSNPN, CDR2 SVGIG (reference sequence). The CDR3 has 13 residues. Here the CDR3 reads CAWSGGTALGYTF. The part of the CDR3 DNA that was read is TGTGCCTGGAGTGGAGGGACAGCCCTCGGC.

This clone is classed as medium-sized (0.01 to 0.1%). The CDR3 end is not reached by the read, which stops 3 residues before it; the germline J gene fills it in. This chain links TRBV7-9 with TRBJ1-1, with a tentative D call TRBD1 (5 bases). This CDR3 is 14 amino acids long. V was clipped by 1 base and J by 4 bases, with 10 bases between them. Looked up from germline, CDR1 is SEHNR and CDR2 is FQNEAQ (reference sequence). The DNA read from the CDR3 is TGTGCCAGCAGCTTAGGGGGCGGGGGCACTGAA. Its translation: CASSLGGGGTE. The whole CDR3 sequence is CASSLGGGGTEAFF.